Here is one TCR beta chain with its context. Its antigen is unidentified. The CDR3 contains 13 residues. Germline assignment: CDR1 SEHNR and CDR2 FQNEAQ (reference sequence). V was pared by 5 bases and J by 4 bases, with 11 bases between. As to time point: week 35, safety follow-up. Doses of 300 ug of mutant IDH1 20-mer peptide were given with topical imiquimod. The data were produced by immunoSEQ multiplex PCR, yet TCRdb's version contains in-frame clones alone and is incomplete. The data show around 54,000 clones, about 90% seen once. This specimen comes from a study of a mutant IDH1 vaccine in newly diagnosed glioma. The wider study: The initiation of vaccination occurred 4-6 weeks after radiotherapy alone, or with temozolomide cycles.

Sequencing used PBMCs, obtained from a glioma patient whose treatment included an IDH1 peptide vaccine. This clonotype was obtained from a man aged 40-49 years with glioma. The chain recombines TRBV7-9 with TRBJ1-1; D is possibly TRBD1 (6 bases). CDR3 sequence: CASSAGERTEAFF. CDR3 DNA sequence: TGTGCCAGCAGCGCAGGGGAGCGCACTGAAGCTTTCTTT.